The 13 T cell receptor beta chains given below trace back to one sample, sequenced in a study of blood T cell repertoires in COVID-19. Libraries were prepared by immunoSEQ multiplex PCR; TCRdb keeps only in-frame clonotypes and omits some of them. The sample lists roughly 250,000 clones; approximately 83% were seen once. The sequencing sample was made of PBMCs or T cells enriched from blood (not recorded which). Receptors were obtained from a woman aged 40 to 55 with acute COVID-19.

This rearrangement joins TRBV4-2 to TRBJ2-1, with D possibly TRBD2 on 6 matching bases. V lost 1 base to trimming and J lost 7 bases, with 11 bases between them. Germline CDR1 is LGHNA and CDR2 is YNFKEQ. This CDR3 spans 14 amino acids. The CDR3 region is CASSQVSGVNEQFF. The CDR3 bases are TGTGCCAGCAGCCAAGTTAGCGGAGTAAATGAGCAGTTCTTC.

The chain carries TRBV18 and TRBJ1-2, with a weak D call TRBD1 (5 bases). The germline V gene has CDR1 KGHSH and CDR2 LQKENI. V lost 0 bases and J 3 bases, leaving 8 bases between the germline ends. This CDR3 has 14 residues. CDR3 amino acids: CASSPPGEDYGYTF. The DNA of the CDR3 is TGTGCCAGCTCACCACCAGGGGAGGACTATGGCTACACCTTC.

The V call is TRBV10-1, the J call TRBJ1-5; 8 bases are shared with TRBD1. CDR1 is WNHNN, CDR2 SYGVQD, per germline (reference sequence). The CDR3 has 14 amino acids. J gave up 7 bases and V 3 bases, and 5 bases lay outside the gene matches. CDR3 in DNA: TGCGCCAGCAGTGAAACAGGGGGAAGCCAGCCCCAGCATTTT. It specifies CASSETGGSQPQHF.

The chain joins TRBV5-8 to TRBJ1-5; TRBD1 might be the D (5 bases). Trimming pared 4 bases from V and 6 bases from J, leaving 17 bases between. Looked up from germline, CDR1 is SGHTS and CDR2 is YDEGEE. This CDR3 is built from 15 residues. CDR3 loop: CASSGIGALGQPQHF. The CDR3 DNA sequence: TGTGCCAGCAGCGGGATAGGGGCGTTGGGTCAGCCCCAGCATTTT. The complete variable domain, with remaining parts taken from reference TRBV5-8 and TRBJ1-5, reads EAGVTQSPTHLIKTRGQQATLRCSPISGHTSVYWYQQALGLGLQFLLWYDEGEERNRGNFPPRFSGRQFPNYSSELNVNALELEDSALYLCASSGIGALGQPQHFGDGTRLSIL.

This clone came up a few times. The rearrangement links TRBV18 to TRBJ2-3; 10 nucleotides match TRBD2. The ends lost 5 bases at V and 6 bases at J; junction bases unmatched: 2. The CDR3 is 13 residues long. Germline CDR1 is KGHSH and CDR2 is LQKENI. CDR3 DNA sequence: TGTGCCAGCTCAACGGGACTAGCGGATACGCAGTATTTT. Translating it yields CASSTGLADTQYF.

The chain employs TRBV19 and TRBJ2-3; D not resolved. Per germline, CDR1 LNHDA and CDR2 SQIVND (reference sequence). The CDR3 is 15 amino acids. Deletions cut 3 bases from V and 2 bases from J, with 12 bases between. The CDR3 is CASSILSRFTDTQYF. In DNA form, the CDR3 reads TGTGCCAGTAGTATTTTGAGTCGCTTCACAGATACGCAGTATTTT.

This chain joins TRBV11-2 and TRBJ2-2, with D tentatively TRBD1 (5 bases). Germline lookup yields CDR1 SGHAT and CDR2 FQNNGV. Between the trimmed V and J ends, which lost 0 bases and 4 bases, there was a span of 6 bases. The CDR3 covers 14 residues. The DNA of the CDR3 is TGTGCCAGCAGCTTAGAGGGGCCCACCGGGGAGCTGTTTTTT. Residues: CASSLEGPTGELFF.

The chain has TRBV4-1 and TRBJ1-5; 8 nucleotides align to TRBD1. The V and J ends lost 2 bases and 5 bases, in that order; junction bases with no gene match: 5. There are 15 residues in the CDR3. Germline CDR1 and CDR2: MGHRA and YSYEKL. CDR3 residues: CASSQQQGVDQPQHF. CDR3 DNA: TGCGCCAGCAGCCAACAACAGGGGGTAGATCAGCCCCAGCATTTT.

The chain carries TRBV2 and TRBJ2-1; D gene ambiguous. V dropped 5 bases and J dropped 4 bases, with 6 bases sitting between them. This CDR3 has 12 amino acids. The germline V gene has CDR1 SNHLY and CDR2 FYNNEI. In DNA, the CDR3 is TGTGCCAGCAGTTTAACTTACAATGAGCAGTTCTTC. Translated, it gives CASSLTYNEQFF.

The chain uses TRBV2 and TRBJ2-5, with 9 bases aligning to TRBD1. CDR1 SNHLY and CDR2 FYNNEI come from the germline V gene. V lost 4 bases and J lost 4; bases outside the gene matches: 7. The CDR3 length is 15 residues. The CDR3 sequence is CASSVGQGSLETQYF. Here the CDR3 DNA reads TGTGCCAGCAGTGTTGGACAGGGGTCCCTAGAGACCCAGTACTTC.

This clone has a single count. The chain uses TRBV19 and TRBJ2-5; 9 nucleotides align to TRBD2. The CDR3 is 15 residues long. The trim removed 7 bases at V and 0 bases at J, leaving 6 bases unmatched. CDR1 and CDR2 (germline): LNHDA, SQIVND (reference sequence). This chain's CDR3 is CASKPGGRDQETQYF. Here the CDR3 DNA reads TGTGCCAGTAAACCGGGCGGGAGGGACCAAGAGACCCAGTACTTC.

This clone is a singleton in its sample. Written as DNA, the CDR3 is TGTGCCAGCAGCTTATTGGGTAGCGGGGGCACAGATACGCAGTATTTT. The encoded protein is CASSLLGSGGTDTQYF. The V gene is TRBV7-9, the J gene TRBJ2-3; 8 nucleotides align to TRBD2. Germline V gene lookup returns CDR1 SEHNR and CDR2 FQNEAQ (reference sequence). Trimming took 2 bases from V and 1 from J; bases not matched to a gene: 5. This CDR3 comprises 16 residues.

As DNA, the CDR3 is TGTGCCAGCACCGAGACAGGGGGCAATTCCTACGAGCAGTACTTC. Its protein product is CASTETGGNSYEQYF. The gene calls are TRBV6-5 and TRBJ2-7; 10 positions agree with TRBD1. CDR3 size: 15 residues. The germline V gene has CDR1 MNHEY and CDR2 SVGAGI. Trimming at V came to 7 bases and at J to 1 base, leaving 7 bases not matched to a gene.